This entry is about one T cell receptor (beta chain). Antigen unknown. The source of the sample is a study of cytomegalovirus exposure and HLA in healthy donors. Study-wide background: Roughly 180 million T cells yielded roughly 120 million unique TCR beta sequences in earlier analysis. General observations from the study: A later analysis reportedly identified an Asian-associated ancestry cluster as carrying fewer N-insertions than the roughly 600-donor mean. In a later analysis, TCR beta V- and J-gene trimming showed a link to a missense DCLRE1C variant.

The PCR contained 60 Vbeta and 13 Jbeta primers. TCRdb's table, derived via immunoSEQ multiplex PCR, lists solely in-frame clones and lacks some. The data show about 150,000 clones, around 75% seen once. Germline V gene sequence: CDR1 LNHNV, CDR2 YYDKDF (reference sequence). V dropped 0 bases and J dropped 8 bases, with 14 bases sitting between them. CDR3 size: 15 residues. The chain joins TRBV15 to TRBJ1-3, with D hard to call. Sequenced sample: PBMCs. The sequence derives from a male donor in good health and CMV-seronegative. The CDR3 region is CATSREGLAQDTIYF. The CDR3 DNA is TGTGCCACCAGCAGAGAGGGTTTGGCTCAGGACACCATATATTTT.